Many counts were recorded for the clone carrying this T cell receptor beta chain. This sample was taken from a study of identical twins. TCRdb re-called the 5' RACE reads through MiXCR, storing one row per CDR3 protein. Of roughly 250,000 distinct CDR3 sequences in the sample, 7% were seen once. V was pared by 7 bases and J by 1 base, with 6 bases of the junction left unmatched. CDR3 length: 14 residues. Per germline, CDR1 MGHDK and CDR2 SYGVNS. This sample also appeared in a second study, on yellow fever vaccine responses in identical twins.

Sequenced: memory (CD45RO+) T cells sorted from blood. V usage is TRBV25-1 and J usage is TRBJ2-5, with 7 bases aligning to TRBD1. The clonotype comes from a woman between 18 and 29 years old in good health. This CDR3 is CASNFEGAQETQYF. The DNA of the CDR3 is TGTGCCAGCAATTTTGAGGGGGCCCAAGAGACCCAGTACTTC.